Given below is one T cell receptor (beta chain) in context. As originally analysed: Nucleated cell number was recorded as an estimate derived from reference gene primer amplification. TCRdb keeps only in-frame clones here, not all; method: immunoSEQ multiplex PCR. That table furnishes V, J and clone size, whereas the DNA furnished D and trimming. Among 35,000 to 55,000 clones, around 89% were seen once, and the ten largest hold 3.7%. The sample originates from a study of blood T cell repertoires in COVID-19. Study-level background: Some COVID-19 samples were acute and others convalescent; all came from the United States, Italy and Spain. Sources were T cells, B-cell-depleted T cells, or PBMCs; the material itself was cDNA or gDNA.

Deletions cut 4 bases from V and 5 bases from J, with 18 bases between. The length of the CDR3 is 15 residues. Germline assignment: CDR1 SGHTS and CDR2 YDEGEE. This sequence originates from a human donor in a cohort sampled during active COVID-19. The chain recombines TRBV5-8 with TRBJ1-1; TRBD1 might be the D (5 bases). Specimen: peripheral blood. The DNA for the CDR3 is TGTGCCAGCAGCCGGGGGTCCCCGCGGCGGACTGAAGCTTTCTTT. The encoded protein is CASSRGSPRRTEAFF.